This T cell receptor beta chain is from a study of blood T cell repertoires in COVID-19. Study context: Samples representing acute and convalescent COVID-19 were sourced from the United States, Italy and Spain.

In the original workflow: Researchers report that nucleated cell counts were estimated from reference gene primer amplification. Using immunoSEQ multiplex PCR, the repertoire was profiled, and TCRdb retains in-frame clones only, with some absent. For V, J and clone size, that table is used; D and trimming come from the DNA. This sample yields around 300,000 clones, of which more than 80% are seen a single time; roughly 2.3% belongs to the top ten. Germline CDR1 and CDR2: SNHLY and FYNNEI. The V and J ends lost 6 bases and 6 bases, in that order; junction bases with no gene match: 8. This CDR3 region has 15 residues. Recruitment covered roughly 24 US areas and drew participants whose ages spanned roughly 18 to 90 years. Donors in Cohort 3 who had recovered were those with two negative PCRs, healthcare professional clearance, or resolution of their symptoms.

This chain joins TRBV2 and TRBJ1-5; the match to TRBD1 covers 10 bases. The TCR comes from a woman between 18 and 30 years old who had recovered from COVID-19. The material sequenced was PBMCs or T cells enriched from blood (not recorded which). The CDR3 DNA follows: TGTGCCAGCAGCTCGGGACAGGGGACATCTCAGCCCCAGCATTTT. It is translated as CASSSGQGTSQPQHF.